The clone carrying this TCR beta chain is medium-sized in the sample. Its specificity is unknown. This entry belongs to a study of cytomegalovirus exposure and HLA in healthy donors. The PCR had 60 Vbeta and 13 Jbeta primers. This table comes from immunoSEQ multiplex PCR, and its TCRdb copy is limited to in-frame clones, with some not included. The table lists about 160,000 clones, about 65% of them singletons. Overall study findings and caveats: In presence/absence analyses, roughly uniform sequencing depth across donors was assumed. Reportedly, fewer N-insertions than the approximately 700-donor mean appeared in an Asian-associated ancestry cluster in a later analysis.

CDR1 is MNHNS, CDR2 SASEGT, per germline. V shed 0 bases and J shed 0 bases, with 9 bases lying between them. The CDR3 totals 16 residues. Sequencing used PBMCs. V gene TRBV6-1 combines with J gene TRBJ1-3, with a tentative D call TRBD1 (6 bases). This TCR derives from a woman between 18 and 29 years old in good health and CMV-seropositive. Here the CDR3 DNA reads TGTGCCAGCAGTGAAGCGCCGGACAGCTCTGGAAACACCATATATTTT. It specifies CASSEAPDSSGNTIYF.